This TCR beta chain was identified during a study of T cell repertoires in cytomegalovirus infection. Looking at the study overall: Through public TCR beta signatures, both CMV infection and matching HLA type were indicated.

This clonotype was found many times. As yet, its antigen is unknown. TCRdb reprocessed the reads with MiXCR, giving one entry per CDR3 protein. The repertoire holds about 360,000 distinct CDR3 sequences, 15% to 20% seen once, with roughly 8.7% in the top ten. Study-wide findings and caveats: Ex vivo, HLA-C-restricted CMV-specific TCR beta clonotypes prevailed over the rest of the response.

The sample consisted of PBMCs. The receptor was derived from a human donor in good health (CMV status not recorded). Some clones in this sample may be carry-over from other donors' samples.

CDR3: CASSASGRVYEQYF. The CDR3 nucleotides read TGTGCCAGCAGCGCGAGCGGGAGGGTCTACGAGCAGTACTTC. The rearrangement joins TRBV12-3 or TRBV12-4 to TRBJ2-7; 10 nucleotides align to TRBD2. This CDR3 has 14 amino acids. The ends lost 6 bases at V and 3 bases at J; junction bases unmatched: 5.